Listed below are T cell receptor beta chains from one sample, sequenced in a study of follicular helper T cells after annual influenza vaccination. The data were produced by immunoSEQ multiplex PCR, yet TCRdb's version contains in-frame clones alone and is incomplete. The sample contains some 10,000 clones, 81% of which appear only once. The source was CXCR5+ CD38- circulating T follicular helper cells from blood, collected on the day of influenza vaccination. The receptors come from an adult who received the influenza vaccine. The CDR3 runs from the conserved cysteine through the conserved F or W. Fields, in order: J gene, clone size, D gene, V gene, CDR3 DNA, CDR3 protein. A D gene is named only where the DNA matches it firmly. Only part of the rows carry a size: once, few, many, or a class if the clone is expanded.

J: TRBJ1-1
size: .
D: .
V: TRBV6-5
DNA: TGTGCCAGCAGTTATTCACAGGGAGTAAGCACTGAAGCTTTCTTT
CDR3: CASSYSQGVSTEAFF

J: TRBJ2-7
size: .
D: TRBD1
V: TRBV30
DNA: TGTGCCCAAGGACAGGGTGGCGAGCAGTACTTC
CDR3: CAQGQGGEQYF

J: TRBJ1-6
size: .
D: TRBD1
V: TRBV27
DNA: TGTGCCAGCAGTTCAACCCCTACAGGGGGCCGATATAATTCACCCCTCCACTTT
CDR3: CASSSTPTGGRYNSPLHF

J: TRBJ1-2
size: few
D: TRBD1
V: TRBV27
DNA: TGTGCCAGCAGCCGACAGGGAGCTAACTATGGCTACACCTTC
CDR3: CASSRQGANYGYTF

J: TRBJ1-5
size: .
D: TRBD1
V: TRBV27
DNA: TGTGCCAGCAGCTCGCGCGGGGGGACAGGGGGTTATCAGCCCCAGCATTTT
CDR3: CASSSRGGTGGYQPQHF

J: TRBJ2-3
size: .
D: .
V: TRBV30
DNA: TGTGCCTGGAGCCGGGCGGCAGATACGCAGTATTTT
CDR3: CAWSRAADTQYF

J: TRBJ2-3
size: .
D: TRBD2
V: TRBV30
DNA: TGTGCCTGGAGCCGGCTAGCGGGCACAGATACGCAGTATTTT
CDR3: CAWSRLAGTDTQYF

J: TRBJ2-7
size: .
D: TRBD1
V: TRBV6-5
DNA: TGTGCCAGCAACAGGGGGGATTCCTACGAGCAGTACTTC
CDR3: CASNRGDSYEQYF

J: TRBJ2-7
size: few
D: .
V: TRBV2
DNA: TGTGCCAGCAGTATTGGGCGGGACCCGAGAGCCTACGAGCAGTACTTC
CDR3: CASSIGRDPRAYEQYF

J: TRBJ1-4
size: .
D: .
V: TRBV27
DNA: TGTGCCAGCAGTTTAAAGTCGGCTAATGAAAAACTGTTTTTT
CDR3: CASSLKSANEKLFF

J: TRBJ1-2
size: few
D: .
V: TRBV19
DNA: TGTGCCAGTAGTATAGATCCGGAGTATGGCTACACCTTC
CDR3: CASSIDPEYGYTF

J: TRBJ1-5
size: .
D: TRBD1
V: TRBV19
DNA: TGTGCCAGTAGTACCGGGACAGGGGTTATCAATCAGCCCCAGCATTTT
CDR3: CASSTGTGVINQPQHF

J: TRBJ1-1
size: .
D: .
V: TRBV18
DNA: TGTGCCAGCTCGCCAGGGACTGAAAACACTGAAGCTTTCTTT
CDR3: CASSPGTENTEAFF

J: TRBJ1-1
size: .
D: .
V: TRBV30
DNA: TGTGCCTGGGTAGGGGGTCTCACTGAAGCTTTCTTT
CDR3: CAWVGGLTEAFF

J: TRBJ2-2
size: few
D: TRBD1
V: TRBV7-2
DNA: TGTGCCAGCAGCTTAGATTTGGGGACAGCGAACACCGGGGAGCTGTTTTTT
CDR3: CASSLDLGTANTGELFF

J: TRBJ1-1
size: .
D: .
V: TRBV7-8
DNA: TGTGCCAGCAGCTTAACAGACAGGTTCACTGAAGCTTTCTTT
CDR3: CASSLTDRFTEAFF

J: TRBJ2-1
size: .
D: .
V: TRBV6-5
DNA: TGTGCCAGCAGTTACTCGAGGGTCGGAGCGGTCGGTGGGGAGTTCTTC
CDR3: CASSYSRVGAVGGEFF

J: TRBJ2-3
size: once
D: .
V: TRBV6-1
DNA: TGTGCCAGCACCTCGACTGGTGACACAGATACGCAGTATTTT
CDR3: CASTSTGDTDTQYF

J: TRBJ2-1
size: .
D: .
V: TRBV27
DNA: TGTGCCAGCAGTTTCGGTCGGGTTACTCTGAGGAATGAGCAGTTCTTC
CDR3: CASSFGRVTLRNEQFF

J: TRBJ1-6
size: few
D: .
V: TRBV4-3
DNA: TGCGCCAGCAGCCAAGGGCGGGTTTTGGGAAATTCACCCCTCCACTTT
CDR3: CASSQGRVLGNSPLHF

J: TRBJ2-7
size: .
D: .
V: TRBV7-9
DNA: TGTGCCAGCAGCGTCCAGGACGGCTACGAGCAGTACTTC
CDR3: CASSVQDGYEQYF

J: TRBJ2-5
size: .
D: .
V: TRBV7-8
DNA: TGTGCCAGCAGCTCACTAGTTGGGGGGCAAGAGACCCAGTACTTC
CDR3: CASSSLVGGQETQYF

J: TRBJ2-7
size: .
D: TRBD1
V: TRBV29-1
DNA: TGCAGCGCTCAACAGGGGACCTACGAGCAGTACTTC
CDR3: CSAQQGTYEQYF

J: TRBJ1-3
size: .
D: .
V: TRBV7-9
DNA: TGTGCCAGCAGCTTAGTTGGAAACACCATATATTTT
CDR3: CASSLVGNTIYF

J: TRBJ1-5
size: .
D: .
V: TRBV19
DNA: TGTGCCAGTAGTATCGGCCCGGCCTTTAGCAATCAGCCCCAGCATTTT
CDR3: CASSIGPAFSNQPQHF

J: TRBJ1-5
size: .
D: .
V: TRBV4-3
DNA: TGCGCCAGCAGCCAAGAAACAAGGCAGCCCCAGCATTTT
CDR3: CASSQETRQPQHF

J: TRBJ1-5
size: .
D: .
V: TRBV5-1
DNA: TGCGCCAGCAGCCCGTTACAGGGAGATCAGCCCCAGCATTTT
CDR3: CASSPLQGDQPQHF

J: TRBJ1-1
size: .
D: TRBD1
V: TRBV19
DNA: TGTGCCAGTAGTAAGGGACAGGGGGCGAACACTGAAGCTTTCTTT
CDR3: CASSKGQGANTEAFF

J: TRBJ2-2
size: .
D: TRBD1
V: TRBV29-1
DNA: TGCAGCGGGGGACAGGGTAACGGGGAGCTGTTTTTT
CDR3: CSGGQGNGELFF

J: TRBJ2-7
size: once
D: TRBD1
V: TRBV18
DNA: TGTGCCAGCTCACCGGGGTTCGGACAGGGGCCGGCTAAGTACGAGCAGTACTTC
CDR3: CASSPGFGQGPAKYEQYF

J: TRBJ2-1
size: .
D: .
V: TRBV19
DNA: TGTGCCAGTAGTATAGGGCGGTTTTGGGAGGATGAGCAGTTCTTC
CDR3: CASSIGRFWEDEQFF